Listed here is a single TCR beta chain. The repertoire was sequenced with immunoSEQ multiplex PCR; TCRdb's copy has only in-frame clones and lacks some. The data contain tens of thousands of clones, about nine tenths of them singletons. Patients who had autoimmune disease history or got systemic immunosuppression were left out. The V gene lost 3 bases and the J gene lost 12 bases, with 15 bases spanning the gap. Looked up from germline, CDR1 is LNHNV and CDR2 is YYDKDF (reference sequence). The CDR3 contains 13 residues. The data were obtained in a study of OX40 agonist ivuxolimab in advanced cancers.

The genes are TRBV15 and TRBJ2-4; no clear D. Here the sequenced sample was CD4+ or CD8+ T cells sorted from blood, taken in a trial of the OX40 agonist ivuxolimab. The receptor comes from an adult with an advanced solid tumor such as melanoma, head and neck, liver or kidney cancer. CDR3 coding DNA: TGTGCCACCAGCAGGACGACCCGGTCGAGTCAGTACTTC. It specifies CATSRTTRSSQYF.